This record concerns one T cell receptor beta chain sequence. This entry comes from a study of response to subunit inactivated influenza vaccine. The CDR3 contains 15 residues. CDR1 LNHNV and CDR2 YYDKDF come from the germline V gene (reference sequence). The germline V and J ends were trimmed by 0 bases and 4 bases, with 10 bases remaining between them. TCRdb reprocessed the RT-PCR reads via MiXCR and lists one record per CDR3 protein. The data show 650,000 to 800,000 distinct CDR3 sequences, approximately 17% seen once. The receptor was derived from a man aged 50 or older who received an inactivated influenza vaccine. The rearrangement links TRBV15 to TRBJ2-1; D is perhaps TRBD1 or TRBD2 (5 bases each). The starting material was PBMCs from blood, obtained roughly 5 days after vaccination. CDR3 region: CATSREAGSYNEQFF. Written as DNA, the CDR3 is TGTGCCACCAGCAGAGAGGCAGGGAGTTACAATGAGCAGTTCTTC.